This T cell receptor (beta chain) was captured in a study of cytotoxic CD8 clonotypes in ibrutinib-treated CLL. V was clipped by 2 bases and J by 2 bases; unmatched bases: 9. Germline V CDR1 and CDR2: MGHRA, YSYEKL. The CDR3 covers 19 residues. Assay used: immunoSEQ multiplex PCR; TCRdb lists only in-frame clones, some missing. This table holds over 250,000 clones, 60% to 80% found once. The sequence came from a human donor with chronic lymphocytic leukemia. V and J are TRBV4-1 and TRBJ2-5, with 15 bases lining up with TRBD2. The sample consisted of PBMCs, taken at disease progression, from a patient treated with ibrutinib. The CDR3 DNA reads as TGCGCCAGCAGCCAACCTGGACTAGCGGGAGGGCCCGGGCAAGAGACCCAGTACTTC. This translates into CASSQPGLAGGPGQETQYF.